The T cell receptor (beta chain) under discussion was sequenced for a study of blood T cell repertoires in COVID-19. Study details: PBMCs, B-cell-depleted T cells, or T cells were the source of the cDNA or gDNA that made up the material.

Authors' data handling: Quantification of nucleated cells was approximated via reference gene primer amplification. Profiled with immunoSEQ multiplex PCR; TCRdb holds only in-frame clones, not every one. V, J and clone size were drawn from that table, and D and trimming were deduced from the DNA. This table holds 350,000 to 400,000 clones, roughly 90% found once. The sequence came from a woman aged 25 to 39 with COVID-19, enrolled during active disease. The material sequenced was peripheral blood.

For the CDR3, the DNA is TGTGCCAGCAGTTTATCCGGGACAGTGAGCTACGAGCAGTACTTC. Encoded protein: CASSLSGTVSYEQYF. The rearrangement joins TRBV27 to TRBJ2-7; 7 bases are a match to TRBD1. Germline V gives CDR1 MNHEY, CDR2 SMNVEV (reference sequence). The CDR3 covers 15 residues. With V trimmed by 0 bases and J by 3 bases, 5 bases remained unmatched.